A selection of T cell receptor beta chains follows, all from one sample in a study of shared clonotypes between healthy human individuals. Repertoires were generated with immunoSEQ multiplex PCR, while TCRdb's copy carries only in-frame clones and drops some. The table records more than 2,000,000 clones, over 85% of them present only once. The sample consisted of naive CD4+ T cells sorted from blood. The receptors were gathered from a man in his late teens or twenties in good health. CDR3s include the opening cysteine and the closing phenylalanine or tryptophan. The D gene is left open where the match is weak. Size tells how often a clone was seen (once, few, many) or the class of an expanded clone, and some rows leave it out.

V	size	J	D	length	CDR3	DNA
TRBV19	once	TRBJ2-5	-	13	CASSTGRKETQYF	TGTGCCAGTAGTACCGGACGGAAAGAGACCCAGTACTTC
TRBV4-3	-	TRBJ2-6	-	19	CASSQGIAGTFSGANVLTF	TGCGCCAGCAGCCAAGGAATCGCCGGGACTTTCTCAGGGGCCAACGTCCTGACTTTC
TRBV18	-	TRBJ2-1	TRBD2	15	CASSLEREIIHEQFF	TGTGCCAGCTCGCTAGAGCGGGAGATAATCCATGAGCAGTTCTTC
TRBV5-6	once	TRBJ1-5	TRBD1	15	CASSADRGHNQPQHF	TGTGCCAGCAGCGCGGACAGGGGGCACAATCAGCCCCAGCATTTT
TRBV30	-	TRBJ2-3	TRBD2	13	CAWSSGRLDTQYF	TGTGCCTGGAGTAGCGGGAGGTTAGATACGCAGTATTTT
TRBV2	-	TRBJ2-7	TRBD2	13	CASGTSGTYEQYF	TGTGCCAGCGGGACTAGCGGGACCTACGAGCAGTACTTC
TRBV6-5	-	TRBJ2-1	TRBD2	16	CASSYTAGVPYNEQFF	TGTGCCAGCAGTTACACCGCGGGAGTGCCCTACAATGAGCAGTTCTTC
TRBV6-5	-	TRBJ1-6	-	13	CASSYSMNSPLHF	TGTGCCAGCAGTTACTCGATGAATTCACCCCTCCACTTT
TRBV15	once	TRBJ1-1	-	14	CATSRDSQGTEAFF	TGTGCCACCAGCAGAGATTCCCAGGGCACTGAAGCTTTCTTT
TRBV27	-	TRBJ1-1	-	14	CASSLSELNTEAFF	TGTGCCAGCAGTTTGTCAGAACTGAACACTGAAGCTTTCTTT
TRBV28	-	TRBJ1-2	TRBD1	14	CASSSPGQGNGYTF	TGTGCCAGCTCTTCACCGGGACAGGGGAATGGCTACACCTTC
TRBV6-1	-	TRBJ2-1	-	12	CASSASSTEQFF	TGTGCCAGCAGTGCCTCTAGCACTGAGCAGTTCTTC
TRBV7-9	-	TRBJ2-1	TRBD2	17	CASSPPGLAGAYNEQFF	TGTGCCAGCAGCCCGCCCGGACTAGCGGGGGCCTACAATGAGCAGTTCTTC
TRBV18	-	TRBJ2-2	-	16	CASSPPSTGVAGELFF	TGTGCCAGCTCACCACCGTCTACGGGAGTGGCCGGGGAGCTGTTTTTT
TRBV19	-	TRBJ1-5	TRBD1	15	CASSIQGVSNQPQHF	TGTGCCAGTAGTATCCAGGGGGTGAGCAATCAGCCCCAGCATTTT
TRBV2	-	TRBJ2-7	-	14	CASSELGLPYEQYF	TGTGCCAGCAGTGAGTTGGGTCTTCCCTACGAGCAGTACTTC
TRBV6-1	-	TRBJ2-3	-	14	CASSRDTSTDTQYF	TGTGCCAGCAGTCGGGACACGTCCACAGATACGCAGTATTTT
TRBV9	-	TRBJ2-1	-	14	CASSVEVPPTEQFF	TGTGCCAGCAGCGTGGAAGTCCCCCCCACTGAGCAGTTCTTC